This TCR beta chain was captured by sequencing in a study of Ad26.COV2.S vaccination and SARS-CoV-2 variants. Study-level results: Greater spike-specific TCR breadth was seen in vaccine recipients than in placebo recipients.

Assay: immunoSEQ multiplex PCR; the TCRdb copy retains only in-frame clones and omits some. Here the sample spans 400,000 to 500,000 clones, roughly 88% being singletons. Treatment described: roughly 19 received Ad26.COV2.S at low or high dose, single or two shots; about 5 received placebo; per-sample allocation not given. Sampling occurred on day 63 after the first vaccine or placebo injection. Trimming pared 2 bases from V and 3 bases from J, leaving 8 bases between. Per germline, CDR1 SGHRS and CDR2 YFSETQ. The CDR3 is 13 amino acids. Details on this clone: Its antigen is undetermined. This specimen includes other DNA sequences encoding the same CDR3.

V and J are TRBV5-1 and TRBJ1-1; a possible D gene is TRBD1 (6 bases). Here the sequenced sample was peripheral blood, taken in a trial of Ad26.COV2.S vaccine versus placebo. The TCR sequence derives from a person between 18 and 59 years old who received the Ad26.COV2.S COVID-19 vaccine or a placebo. DNA for the CDR3: TGCGCCAGCAGCTTACAGGGCGACACTGAAGCTTTCTTT. Its translation: CASSLQGDTEAFF.